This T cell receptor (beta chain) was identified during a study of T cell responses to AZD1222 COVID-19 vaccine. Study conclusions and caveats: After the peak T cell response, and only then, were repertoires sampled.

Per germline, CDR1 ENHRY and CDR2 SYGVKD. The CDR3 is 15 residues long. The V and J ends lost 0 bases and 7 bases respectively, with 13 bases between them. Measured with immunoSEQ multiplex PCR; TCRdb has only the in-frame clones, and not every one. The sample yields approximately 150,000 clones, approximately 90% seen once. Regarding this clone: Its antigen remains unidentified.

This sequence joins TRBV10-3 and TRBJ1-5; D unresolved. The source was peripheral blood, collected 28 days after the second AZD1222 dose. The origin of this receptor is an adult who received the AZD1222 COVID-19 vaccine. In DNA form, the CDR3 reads TGTGCCATCAGTGAGTCTAGGAGTCAAGGCCAGCCCCAGCATTTT. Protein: CAISESRSQGQPQHF.